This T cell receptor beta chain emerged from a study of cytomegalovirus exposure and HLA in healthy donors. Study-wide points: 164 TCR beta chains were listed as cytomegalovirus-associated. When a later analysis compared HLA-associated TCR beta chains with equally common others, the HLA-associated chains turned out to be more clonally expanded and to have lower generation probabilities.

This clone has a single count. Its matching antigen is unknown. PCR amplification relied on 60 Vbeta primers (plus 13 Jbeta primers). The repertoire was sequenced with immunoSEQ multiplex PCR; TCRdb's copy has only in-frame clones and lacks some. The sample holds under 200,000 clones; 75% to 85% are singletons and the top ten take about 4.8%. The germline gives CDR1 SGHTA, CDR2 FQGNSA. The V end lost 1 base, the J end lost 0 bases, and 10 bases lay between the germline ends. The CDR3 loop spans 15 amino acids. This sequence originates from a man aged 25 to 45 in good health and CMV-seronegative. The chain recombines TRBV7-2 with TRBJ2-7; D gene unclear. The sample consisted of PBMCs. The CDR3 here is CASSLDDFSSYEQYF. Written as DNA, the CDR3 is TGTGCCAGCAGCTTAGATGACTTCAGCTCCTACGAGCAGTACTTC.